This entry concerns a single T cell receptor beta chain. Its antigen is unknown. Clones were read by immunoSEQ multiplex PCR, and TCRdb kept only the in-frame ones, dropping some. In the table there are about 4,500 clones, about 70% of which are singletons. This entry comes from a study of lymphopenia after photon versus proton radiotherapy. Overall study results and limits: Relative stability marked proton patients; photon patients lost diversity and naive cells. Only patients who died were analyzed for survival; proton advantage is unproven. In patients who died, overall survival fell as post-nadir TCR diversity dropped more. Post-nadir diversity loss with photons came from oligoclonal expansion, particularly CD8+ Temra cells.

In germline, CDR1 is SEHNR, CDR2 FQNEAQ (reference sequence). Trimming removed 1 base at V and 6 bases at J, with 11 bases between. The CDR3 has 14 amino acids. This TCR derives from an elderly man with esophageal cancer. The material was peripheral blood, obtained from a patient treated with proton-based radiotherapy. The J gene is TRBJ2-3, the V gene TRBV7-9; the D gene is possibly TRBD2 (6 bases). CDR3 sequence reads: CASSLVGEVDTQYF. The CDR3 nucleotides are TGTGCCAGCAGCTTAGTGGGGGAGGTGGATACGCAGTATTTT. Looking up the rest from reference TRBV7-9 and TRBJ2-3 gives the full variable domain: DTGVSQNPRHKITKRGQNVTFRCDPISEHNRLYWYRQTLGQGPEFLTYFQNEAQLEKSRLLSDRFSAERPKGSFSTLEIQRTEQGDSAMYLCASSLVGEVDTQYFGPGTRLTVL.